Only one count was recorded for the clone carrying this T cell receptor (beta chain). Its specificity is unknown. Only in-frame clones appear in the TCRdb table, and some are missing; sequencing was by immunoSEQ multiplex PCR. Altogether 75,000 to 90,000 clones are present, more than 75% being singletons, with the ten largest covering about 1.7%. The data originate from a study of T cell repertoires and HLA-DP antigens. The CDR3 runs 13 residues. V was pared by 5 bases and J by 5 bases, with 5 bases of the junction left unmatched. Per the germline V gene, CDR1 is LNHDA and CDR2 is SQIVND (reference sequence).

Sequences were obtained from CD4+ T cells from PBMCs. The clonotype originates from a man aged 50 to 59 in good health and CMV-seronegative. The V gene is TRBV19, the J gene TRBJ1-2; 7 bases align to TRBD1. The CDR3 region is CASSPTGSYGYTF. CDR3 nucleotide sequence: TGTGCCAGTAGTCCGACAGGGTCATATGGCTACACCTTC.